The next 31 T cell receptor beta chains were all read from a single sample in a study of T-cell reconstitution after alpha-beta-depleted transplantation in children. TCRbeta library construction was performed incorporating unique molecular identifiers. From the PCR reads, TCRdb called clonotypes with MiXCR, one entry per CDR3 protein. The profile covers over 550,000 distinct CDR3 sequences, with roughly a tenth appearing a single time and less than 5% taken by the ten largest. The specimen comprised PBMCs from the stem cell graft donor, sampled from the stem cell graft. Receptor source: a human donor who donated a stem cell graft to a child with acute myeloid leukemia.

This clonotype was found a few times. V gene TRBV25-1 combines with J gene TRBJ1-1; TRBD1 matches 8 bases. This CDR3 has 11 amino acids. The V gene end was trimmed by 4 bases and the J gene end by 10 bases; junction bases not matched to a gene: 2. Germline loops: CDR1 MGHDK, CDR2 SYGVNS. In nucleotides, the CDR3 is TGTGCCAGCAGTGCTGGACAGGGAGCTTTCTTT. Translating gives CASSAGQGAFF.

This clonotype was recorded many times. CDR3 DNA sequence: TGTGCCAGCAGCTCTACCAACACTGAAGCTTTCTTT. Amino acid sequence: CASSSTNTEAFF. This chain connects TRBV11-2 to TRBJ1-1; no clear D gene. V was trimmed by 4 bases and J by 2 bases, leaving 5 bases between them. CDR3 length: 12 residues. The germline V gene encodes CDR1 SGHAT and CDR2 FQNNGV.

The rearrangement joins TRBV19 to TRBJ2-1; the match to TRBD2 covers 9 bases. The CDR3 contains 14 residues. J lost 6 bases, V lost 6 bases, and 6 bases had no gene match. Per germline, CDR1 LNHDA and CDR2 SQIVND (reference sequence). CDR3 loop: CASRLAGVPNEQFF. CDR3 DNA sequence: TGTGCCAGTAGATTAGCGGGAGTCCCCAATGAGCAGTTCTTC.

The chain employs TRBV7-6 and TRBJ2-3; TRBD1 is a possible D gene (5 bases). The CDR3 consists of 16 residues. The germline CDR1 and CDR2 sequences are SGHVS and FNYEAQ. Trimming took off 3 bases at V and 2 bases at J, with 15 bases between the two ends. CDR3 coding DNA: TGTGCCAGCAGCTTTCAGGGCCGAGGAAACACAGATACGCAGTATTTT. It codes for CASSFQGRGNTDTQYF. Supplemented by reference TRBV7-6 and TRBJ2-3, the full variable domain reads GAGVSQSPRYKVTKRGQDVALRCDPISGHVSLYWYRQALGQGPEFLTYFNYEAQQDKSGLPNDRFSAERPEGSISTLTIQRTEQRDSAMYRCASSFQGRGNTDTQYFGPGTRLTVL.

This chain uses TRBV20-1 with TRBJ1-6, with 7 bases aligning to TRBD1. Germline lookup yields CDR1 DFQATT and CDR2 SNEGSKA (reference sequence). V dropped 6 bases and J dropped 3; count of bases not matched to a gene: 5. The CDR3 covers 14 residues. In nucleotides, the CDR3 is TGCAGTGCCATAGACAGGGACTATAATTCACCCCTCCACTTT. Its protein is CSAIDRDYNSPLHF.

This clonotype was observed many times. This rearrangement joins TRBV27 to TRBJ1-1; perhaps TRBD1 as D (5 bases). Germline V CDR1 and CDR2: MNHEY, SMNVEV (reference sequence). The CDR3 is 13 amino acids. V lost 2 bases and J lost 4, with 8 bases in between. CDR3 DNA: TGTGCCAGCAGTTTACGCAGGGCCACTGAAGCTTTCTTT. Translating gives CASSLRRATEAFF.

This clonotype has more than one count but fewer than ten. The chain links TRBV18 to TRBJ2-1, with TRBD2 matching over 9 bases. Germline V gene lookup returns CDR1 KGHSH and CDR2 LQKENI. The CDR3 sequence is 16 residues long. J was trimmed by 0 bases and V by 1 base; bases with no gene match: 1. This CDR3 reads CASSPLSGGSYNEQFF. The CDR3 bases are TGTGCCAGCTCACCACTTAGCGGGGGCTCCTACAATGAGCAGTTCTTC.

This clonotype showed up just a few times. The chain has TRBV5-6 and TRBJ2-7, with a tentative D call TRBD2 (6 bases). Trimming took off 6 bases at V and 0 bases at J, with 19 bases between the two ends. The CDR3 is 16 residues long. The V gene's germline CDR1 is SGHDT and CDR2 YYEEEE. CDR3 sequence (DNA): TGTGCCAGCACCACCCAACGGGCGGGGAGCTCCTACGAGCAGTACTTC. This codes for CASTTQRAGSSYEQYF.

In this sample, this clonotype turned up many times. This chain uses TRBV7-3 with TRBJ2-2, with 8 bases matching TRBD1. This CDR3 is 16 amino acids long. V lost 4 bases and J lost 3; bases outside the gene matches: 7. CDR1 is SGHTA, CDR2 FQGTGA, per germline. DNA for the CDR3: TGTGCCAGCAGCTCTTCCGGGACAGGCCACACCGGGGAGCTGTTTTTT. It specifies CASSSSGTGHTGELFF. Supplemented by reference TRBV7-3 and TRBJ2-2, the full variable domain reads GAGVSQTPSNKVTEKGKYVELRCDPISGHTALYWYRQSLGQGPEFLIYFQGTGAADDSGLPNDRFFAVRPEGSVSTLKIQRTERGDSAVYLCASSSSGTGHTGELFFGEGSRLTVL.

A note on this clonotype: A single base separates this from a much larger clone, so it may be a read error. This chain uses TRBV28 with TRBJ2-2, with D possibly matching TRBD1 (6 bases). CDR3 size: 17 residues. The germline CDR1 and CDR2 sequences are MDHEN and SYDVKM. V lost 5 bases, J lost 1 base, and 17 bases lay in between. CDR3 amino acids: CASSRLRGTVNTGELFF. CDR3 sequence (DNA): TGTGCCAGCAGTCGCCTAAGGGGGACCGTGAACACCGGGGAGCTGTTTTTT.

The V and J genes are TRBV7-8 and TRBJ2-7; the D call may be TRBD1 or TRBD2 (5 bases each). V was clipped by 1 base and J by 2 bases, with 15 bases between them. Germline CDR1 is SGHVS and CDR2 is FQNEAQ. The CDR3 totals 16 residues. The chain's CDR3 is CASSLVGAGNTYEQYF. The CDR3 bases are TGTGCCAGCAGCTTAGTGGGAGCAGGGAATACCTACGAGCAGTACTTC.

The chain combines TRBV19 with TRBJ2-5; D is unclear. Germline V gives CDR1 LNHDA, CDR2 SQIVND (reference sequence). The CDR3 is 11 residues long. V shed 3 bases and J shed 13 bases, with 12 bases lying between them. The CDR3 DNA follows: TGTGCCAGTAGTATCGGAAGTCAGCCGTACTTC. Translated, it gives CASSIGSQPYF.

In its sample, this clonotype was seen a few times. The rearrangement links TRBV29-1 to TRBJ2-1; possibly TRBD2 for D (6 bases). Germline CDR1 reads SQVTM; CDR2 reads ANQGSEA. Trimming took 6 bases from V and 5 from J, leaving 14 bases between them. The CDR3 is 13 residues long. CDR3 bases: TGCAGCGTGGCGGGACTCAATCACAATGAGCAGTTCTTC. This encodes CSVAGLNHNEQFF.

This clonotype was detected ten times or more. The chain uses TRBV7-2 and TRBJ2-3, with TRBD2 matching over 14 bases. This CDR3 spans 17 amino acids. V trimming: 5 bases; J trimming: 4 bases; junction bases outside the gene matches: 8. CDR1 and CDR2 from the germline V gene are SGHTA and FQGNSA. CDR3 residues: CASSITGTSGSPDTQYF. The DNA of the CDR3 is TGTGCCAGCAGCATTACCGGGACTAGCGGGAGCCCAGATACGCAGTATTTT. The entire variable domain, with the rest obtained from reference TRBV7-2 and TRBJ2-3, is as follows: GAGVSQSPSNKVTEKGKDVELRCDPISGHTALYWYRQSLGQGLEFLIYFQGNSAPDKSGLPSDRFSAERTGGSVSTLTIQRTQQEDSAVYLCASSITGTSGSPDTQYFGPGTRLTVL.

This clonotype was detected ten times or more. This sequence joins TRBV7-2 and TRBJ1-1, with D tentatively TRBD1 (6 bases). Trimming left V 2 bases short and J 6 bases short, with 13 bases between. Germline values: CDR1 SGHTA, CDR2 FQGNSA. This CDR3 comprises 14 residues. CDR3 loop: CASSLIGGLAEAFF. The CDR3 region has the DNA TGTGCCAGCAGCTTAATCGGGGGCCTCGCTGAAGCTTTCTTT.

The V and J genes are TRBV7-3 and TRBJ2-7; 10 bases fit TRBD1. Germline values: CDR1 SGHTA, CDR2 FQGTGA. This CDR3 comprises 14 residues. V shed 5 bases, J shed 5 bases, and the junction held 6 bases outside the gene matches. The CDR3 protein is CASSAGTGVNEQYF. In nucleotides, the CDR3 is TGTGCCAGCAGCGCCGGGACAGGGGTTAACGAGCAGTACTTC.

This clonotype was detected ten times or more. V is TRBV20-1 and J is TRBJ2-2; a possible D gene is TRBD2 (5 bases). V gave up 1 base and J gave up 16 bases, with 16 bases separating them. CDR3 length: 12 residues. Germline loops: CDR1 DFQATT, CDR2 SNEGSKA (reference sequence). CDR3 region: CSARGGAGVAFF. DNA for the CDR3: TGCAGTGCTAGAGGGGGAGCCGGGGTAGCGTTTTTT.

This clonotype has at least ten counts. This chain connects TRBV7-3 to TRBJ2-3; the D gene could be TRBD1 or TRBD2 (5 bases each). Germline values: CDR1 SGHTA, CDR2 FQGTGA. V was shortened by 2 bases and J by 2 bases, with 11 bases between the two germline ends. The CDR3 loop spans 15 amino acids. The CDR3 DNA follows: TGTGCCAGCAGCTTAGGGACCACGAACACAGATACGCAGTATTTT. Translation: CASSLGTTNTDTQYF. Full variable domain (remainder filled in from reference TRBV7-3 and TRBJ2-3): GAGVSQTPSNKVTEKGKYVELRCDPISGHTALYWYRQSLGQGPEFLIYFQGTGAADDSGLPNDRFFAVRPEGSVSTLKIQRTERGDSAVYLCASSLGTTNTDTQYFGPGTRLTVL.

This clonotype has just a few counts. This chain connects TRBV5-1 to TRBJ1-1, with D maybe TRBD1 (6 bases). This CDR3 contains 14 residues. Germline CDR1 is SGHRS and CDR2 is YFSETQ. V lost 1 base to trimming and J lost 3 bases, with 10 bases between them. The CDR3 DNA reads TGCGCCAGCAGCTTGAACAGGGAGGACACTGAAGCTTTCTTT. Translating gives CASSLNREDTEAFF.

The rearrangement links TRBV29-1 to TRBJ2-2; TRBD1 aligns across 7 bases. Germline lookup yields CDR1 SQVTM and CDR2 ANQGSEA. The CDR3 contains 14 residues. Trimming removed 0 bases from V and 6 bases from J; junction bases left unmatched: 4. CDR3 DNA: TGCAGCGTTGAAGATTCCCAGGGGGCCGGGGAGCTGTTTTTT. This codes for CSVEDSQGAGELFF.

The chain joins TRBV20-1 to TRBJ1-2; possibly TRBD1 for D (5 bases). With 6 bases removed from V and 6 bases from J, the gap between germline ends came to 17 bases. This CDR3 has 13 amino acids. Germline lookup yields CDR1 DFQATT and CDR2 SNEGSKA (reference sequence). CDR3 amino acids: CSAPGRGMDGYTF. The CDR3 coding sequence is TGCAGTGCCCCCGGCCGGGGGATGGATGGCTACACCTTC.

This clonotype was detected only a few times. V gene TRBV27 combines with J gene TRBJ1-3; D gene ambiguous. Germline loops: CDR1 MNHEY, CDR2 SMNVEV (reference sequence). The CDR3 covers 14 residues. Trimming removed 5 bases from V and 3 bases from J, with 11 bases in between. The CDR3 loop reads CASSLNSFGNTIYF. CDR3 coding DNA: TGTGCCAGCAGTCTAAACAGTTTTGGAAACACCATATATTTT.

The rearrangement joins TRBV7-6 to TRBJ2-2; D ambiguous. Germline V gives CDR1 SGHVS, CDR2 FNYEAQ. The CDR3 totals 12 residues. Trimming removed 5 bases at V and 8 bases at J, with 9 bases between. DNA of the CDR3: TGTGCCAGCAGCACCGTCGGGGGGGAGCTGTTTTTT. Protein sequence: CASSTVGGELFF.

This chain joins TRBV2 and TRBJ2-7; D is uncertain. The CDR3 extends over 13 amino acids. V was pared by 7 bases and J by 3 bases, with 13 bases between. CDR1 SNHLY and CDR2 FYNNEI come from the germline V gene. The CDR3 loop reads CASTSQSRYEQYF. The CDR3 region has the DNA TGTGCCAGCACTTCGCAGTCCCGCTACGAGCAGTACTTC.

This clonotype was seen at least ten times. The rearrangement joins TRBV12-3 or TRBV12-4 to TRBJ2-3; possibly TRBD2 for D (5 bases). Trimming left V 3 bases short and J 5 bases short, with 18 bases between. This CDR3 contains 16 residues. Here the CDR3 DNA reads TGTGCCAGCAGTTTTCCCGTGGCTAGAGAGGGAGATACGCAGTATTTT. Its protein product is CASSFPVAREGDTQYF.

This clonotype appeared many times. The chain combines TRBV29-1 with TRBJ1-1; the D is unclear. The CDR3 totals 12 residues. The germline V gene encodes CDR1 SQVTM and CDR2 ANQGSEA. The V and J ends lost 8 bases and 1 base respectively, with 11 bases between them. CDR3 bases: TGCAGCTGTTTCAAGAGGAACACTGAAGCTTTCTTT. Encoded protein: CSCFKRNTEAFF.

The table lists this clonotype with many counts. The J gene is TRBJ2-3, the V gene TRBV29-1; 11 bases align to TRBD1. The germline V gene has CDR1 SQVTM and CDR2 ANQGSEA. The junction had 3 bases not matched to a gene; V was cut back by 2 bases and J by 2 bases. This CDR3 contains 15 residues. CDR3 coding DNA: TGCAGCGTTGAACACGGACAGGGGGCCACAGATACGCAGTATTTT. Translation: CSVEHGQGATDTQYF.

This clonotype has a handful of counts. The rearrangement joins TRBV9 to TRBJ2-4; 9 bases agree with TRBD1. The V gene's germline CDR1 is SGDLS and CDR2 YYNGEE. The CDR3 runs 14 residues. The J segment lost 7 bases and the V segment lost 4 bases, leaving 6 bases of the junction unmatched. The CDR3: CASSSGTGFNIQYF. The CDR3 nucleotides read TGTGCCAGCAGCTCGGGGACAGGGTTTAACATTCAGTACTTC.

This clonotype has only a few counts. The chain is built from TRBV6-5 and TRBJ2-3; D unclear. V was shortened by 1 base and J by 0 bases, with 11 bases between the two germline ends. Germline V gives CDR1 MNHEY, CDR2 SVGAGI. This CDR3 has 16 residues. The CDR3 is CASSYLTTGSTDTQYF. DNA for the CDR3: TGTGCCAGCAGTTACTTAACCACCGGGAGCACAGATACGCAGTATTTT.

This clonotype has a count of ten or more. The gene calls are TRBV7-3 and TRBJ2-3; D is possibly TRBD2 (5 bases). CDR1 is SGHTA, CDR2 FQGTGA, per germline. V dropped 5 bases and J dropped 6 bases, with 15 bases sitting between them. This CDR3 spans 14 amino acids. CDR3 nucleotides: TGTGCCAGCAGCCTAGGCGGGTATTCGGATACGCAGTATTTT. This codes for CASSLGGYSDTQYF.

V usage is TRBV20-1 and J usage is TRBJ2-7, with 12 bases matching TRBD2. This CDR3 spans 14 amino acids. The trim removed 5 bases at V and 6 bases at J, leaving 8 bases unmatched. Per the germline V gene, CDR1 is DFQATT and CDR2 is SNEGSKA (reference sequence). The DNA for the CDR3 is TGCAGTGCTCCTAGACTAGCGGGAGTATCCGAGCAGTACTTC. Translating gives CSAPRLAGVSEQYF.